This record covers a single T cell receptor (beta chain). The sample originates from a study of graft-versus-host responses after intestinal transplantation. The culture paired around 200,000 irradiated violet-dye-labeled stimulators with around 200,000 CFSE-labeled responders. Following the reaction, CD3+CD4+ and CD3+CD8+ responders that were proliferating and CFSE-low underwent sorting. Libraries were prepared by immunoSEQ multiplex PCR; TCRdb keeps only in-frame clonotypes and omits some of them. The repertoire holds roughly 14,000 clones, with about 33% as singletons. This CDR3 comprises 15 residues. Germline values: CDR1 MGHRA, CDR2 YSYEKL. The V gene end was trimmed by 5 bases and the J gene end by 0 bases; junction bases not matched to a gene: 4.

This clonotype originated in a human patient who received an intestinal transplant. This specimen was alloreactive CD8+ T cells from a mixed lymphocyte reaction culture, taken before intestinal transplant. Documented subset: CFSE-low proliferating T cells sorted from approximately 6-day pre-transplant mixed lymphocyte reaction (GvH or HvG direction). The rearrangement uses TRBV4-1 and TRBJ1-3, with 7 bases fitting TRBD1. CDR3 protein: CASSYGQASGNTIYF. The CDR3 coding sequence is TGCGCCAGCAGCTATGGACAGGCCTCTGGAAACACCATATATTTT.